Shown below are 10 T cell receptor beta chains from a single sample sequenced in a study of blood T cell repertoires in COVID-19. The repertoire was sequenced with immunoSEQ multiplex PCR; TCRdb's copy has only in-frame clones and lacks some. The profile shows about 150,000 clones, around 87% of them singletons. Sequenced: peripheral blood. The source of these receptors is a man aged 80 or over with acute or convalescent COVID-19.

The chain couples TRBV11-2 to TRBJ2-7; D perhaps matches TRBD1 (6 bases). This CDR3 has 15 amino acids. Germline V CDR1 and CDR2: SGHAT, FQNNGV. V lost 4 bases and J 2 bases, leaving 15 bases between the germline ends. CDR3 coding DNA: TGTGCCAGCAGCTCCACCGACAGGCCAGCCTACGAGCAGTACTTC. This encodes CASSSTDRPAYEQYF.

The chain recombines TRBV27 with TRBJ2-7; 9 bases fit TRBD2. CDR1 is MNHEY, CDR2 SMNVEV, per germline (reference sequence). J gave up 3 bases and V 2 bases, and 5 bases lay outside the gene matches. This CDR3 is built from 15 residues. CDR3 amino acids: CASSLSGGLYYEQYF. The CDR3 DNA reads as TGTGCCAGCAGTTTAAGCGGGGGGCTTTACTACGAGCAGTACTTC.

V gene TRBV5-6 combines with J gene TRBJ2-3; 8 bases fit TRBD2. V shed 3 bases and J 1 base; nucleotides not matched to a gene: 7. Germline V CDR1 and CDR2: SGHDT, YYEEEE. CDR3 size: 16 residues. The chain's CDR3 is CASSSGLAGGTDTQYF. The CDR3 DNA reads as TGTGCCAGCAGCTCTGGGCTAGCGGGTGGCACAGATACGCAGTATTTT. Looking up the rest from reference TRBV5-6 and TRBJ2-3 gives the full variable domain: DAGVTQSPTHLIKTRGQQVTLRCSPKSGHDTVSWYQQALGQGPQFIFQYYEEEERQRGNFPDRFSGHQFPNYSSELNVNALLLGDSALYLCASSSGLAGGTDTQYFGPGTRLTVL.

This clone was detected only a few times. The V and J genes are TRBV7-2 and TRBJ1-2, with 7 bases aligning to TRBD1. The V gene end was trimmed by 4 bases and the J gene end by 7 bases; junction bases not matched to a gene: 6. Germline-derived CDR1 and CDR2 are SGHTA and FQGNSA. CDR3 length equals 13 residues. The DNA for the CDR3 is TGTGCCAGCAGCTCCGGGACAGCTTTTGGCTACACCTTC. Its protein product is CASSSGTAFGYTF. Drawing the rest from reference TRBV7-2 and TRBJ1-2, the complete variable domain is GAGVSQSPSNKVTEKGKDVELRCDPISGHTALYWYRQSLGQGLEFLIYFQGNSAPDKSGLPSDRFSAERTGGSVSTLTIQRTQQEDSAVYLCASSSGTAFGYTFGSGTRLTVV.

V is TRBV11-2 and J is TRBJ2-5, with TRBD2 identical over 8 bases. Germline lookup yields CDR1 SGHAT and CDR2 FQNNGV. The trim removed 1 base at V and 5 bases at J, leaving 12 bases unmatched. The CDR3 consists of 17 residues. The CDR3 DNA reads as TGTGCCAGCAGCTTAGGGGGGACTAGTTATCCCAGGGAGACCCAGTACTTC. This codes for CASSLGGTSYPRETQYF. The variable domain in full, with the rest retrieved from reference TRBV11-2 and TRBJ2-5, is EAGVAQSPRYKIIEKRQSVAFWCNPISGHATLYWYQQILGQGPKLLIQFQNNGVVDDSQLPKDRFSAERLKGVDSTLKIQPAKLEDSAVYLCASSLGGTSYPRETQYFGPGTRLLVL.

The CDR3, as DNA: TGCGCCAGGGGGGGTATGAACACTGAAGCTTTCTTT. Translated, it gives CARGGMNTEAFF. The V call is TRBV4-1, the J call TRBJ1-1, with a weak D call TRBD1 (5 bases). Germline CDR1 MGHRA, CDR2 YSYEKL. CDR3 length equals 12 residues. Trimming stripped 9 bases from V and 0 bases from J, with 8 bases between.

The CDR3 sequence is CASSTLSNQPQHF. The CDR3 region has the DNA TGTGCCAGTAGTACCCTGAGCAATCAGCCCCAGCATTTT. The V gene is TRBV19, the J gene TRBJ1-5; D is ambiguous. The CDR3 totals 13 residues. V lost 4 bases, J lost 1 base, and 5 bases lay in between. Per the germline V gene, CDR1 is LNHDA and CDR2 is SQIVND (reference sequence).

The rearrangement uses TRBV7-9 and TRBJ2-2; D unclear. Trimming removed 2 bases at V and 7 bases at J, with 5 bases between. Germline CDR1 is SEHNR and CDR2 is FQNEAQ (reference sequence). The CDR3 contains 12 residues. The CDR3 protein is CASSLLVGELFF. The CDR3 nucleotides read TGTGCCAGCAGCTTACTAGTCGGGGAGCTGTTTTTT.

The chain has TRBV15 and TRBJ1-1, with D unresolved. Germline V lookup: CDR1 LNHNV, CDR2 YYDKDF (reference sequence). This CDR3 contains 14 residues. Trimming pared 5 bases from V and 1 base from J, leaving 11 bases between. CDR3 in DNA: TGTGCCACCAGCGGCCGACGGGAGAACACTGAAGCTTTCTTT. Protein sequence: CATSGRRENTEAFF.

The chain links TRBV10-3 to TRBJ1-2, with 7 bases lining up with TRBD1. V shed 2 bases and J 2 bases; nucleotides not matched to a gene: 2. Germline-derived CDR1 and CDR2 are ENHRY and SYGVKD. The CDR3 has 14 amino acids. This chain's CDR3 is CAISETGANYGYTF. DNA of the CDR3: TGTGCCATCAGTGAGACAGGGGCGAACTATGGCTACACCTTC.